This paragraph reports one T cell receptor beta chain. This clone's antigen is unknown. The sample holds no much larger clone one base away, and base qualities are not on file. V drops 4 bases and J drops 0 bases, leaving 4 bases in between. Taken from cysteine to phenylalanine, the CDR3 has 12 residues. The DNA shown is the 36-base CDR3, in frame from base 1. CDR1 is given as DFQATT and CDR2 as SNEGSKA, both from the germline V gene (reference sequence). The data derive from a study of regulatory T cells in long-lasting Graves disease (dated by TCRdb to the early 2020s). Describing the broader study: In the newly diagnosed Graves' disease group, patients had been taking antithyroid drugs for less than 3 months. The study took place in China and was registered as a clinical trial. This study used TCR sequencing and RNA sequencing of peripheral blood to compare persistent Graves' disease patients against newly diagnosed Graves' disease patients. TCR sequencing covered approximately 13 persistent and approximately 20 newly diagnosed Graves' disease patients, some 33 samples in total. Paper-wide results and their limitations: Sequencing and analysis were restricted to the TCR beta chain. Compared with newly diagnosed patients, persistent Graves' disease patients had lower TCR Shannon entropy and fewer highly expanded clones, which suggests clonal expansion. Only peripheral blood was studied, because thyroid tissue, the primary lesion, was inaccessible. As a limitation, the authors acknowledged that the small sample size may reduce accuracy. More public clonotypes were shared among persistent patients (fewer than 3,000) than among newly diagnosed patients (966). Preferential use of TRBV28, TRBJ1-2 and TRBJ2-5 was observed in persistent disease, whereas TRBV20-1 and TRBJ2-1 were favored in newly diagnosed disease.

The library was made by multiplex PCR. The data were produced on an Illumina HiSeq 4000. iRepertoire HTBI primers and Arm-PCR amplification of CDR3 regions were used to construct TCR beta libraries. PCR products were gel purified before sequencing. The paper's data handling went like this. Gene usage analysis of CDR3 amino acid clonotypes relied on the 60 or so TRBV and about 15 TRBJ segments identified across samples. COPE and FqMerger were used to merge the filtered high-quality paired reads into contigs. BLAST was used to align contigs to the IMGT TRBV, TRBD and TRBJ reference genes, and CDR3 was defined following IMGT. Any clonotype with a frequency above 0.1% was counted as a highly expanded clone. Shannon entropy was used to measure repertoire diversity, and the Gini coefficient was used to measure V-J evenness. Public clonotypes were defined as clonotypes shared by more than one individual. TCRdb applied fastp at Q25 and MiXCR to the public reads, then kept only in-frame beta chains. Each entry merges the rows of one CDR3 protein and shows their most common DNA and genes. These V and J calls are TCRdb output, not the study's own analysis. This sample gives about 620,000 distinct CDR3 sequences in total; less than 20% of them show up just once. 18% of the sample is held by the ten biggest clonotypes.

The sample's time point label, decoded: newly diagnosed GD, antithyroid drugs for less than 3 months. For both TCR sequencing and RNA sequencing, RNA was extracted from PBMCs using TRIzol. The diagnosis of Graves' disease was made according to American Thyroid Association guidelines. The patients came from an endocrinology department in Xi'an, China. From each patient, approximately 10 milliliters of peripheral blood was collected into an EDTA anticoagulant tube. Ficoll Paque Plus density gradient separation was used to isolate PBMCs, and no further T cell sorting was done. An Agilent 2100 Bioanalyzer and agarose gel were used to check RNA quality, while a NanoDrop 2000 measured RNA concentration. These data were likewise used in another study, on T cells in Graves' hyperthyroidism and ophthalmopathy. The second paper states: A patient counted as having stable Graves' hyperthyroidism if no progression to ophthalmopathy occurred over 18 months of follow-up. The hyperthyroidism patients were between 18 and 65 years old and newly diagnosed, with a disease duration of less than 2 months. Any patient with an uncontrolled infection, another autoimmune disease, pregnancy or lactation was excluded. Diagnoses were based on clinical symptoms, serum thyroxine and TRAb, thyroid ultrasound and orbital computed tomography. For the first round of RT-PCR on the TCR CDR3, the HTBI primer set was used together with the Qiagen OneStep RT-PCR kit. Most expanded thyroid clonotypes (frequency above 0.001) were also detected in blood, a finding suggesting that blood repertoires may reflect thyroid immune responses. In cross-validation, a model built on a 13 V-J signature told ophthalmopathy apart from stable hyperthyroidism with approximately 90% sensitivity and roughly 81% specificity, and in testing the same model reached 80%/75%. In validation, the model predicted progression to ophthalmopathy a median of roughly 6.1 months before onset, with over 55% sensitivity and 72.22% specificity. A discovery cohort of about 96 patients, approximately 45 with Graves' ophthalmopathy and 57 with stable Graves' hyperthyroidism, was used to find distinguishing TCR V-J signatures. Prospective prediction of ophthalmopathy was tested in an independent validation cohort of 18 to 20 hyperthyroidism patients and around 16 patients who later progressed to ophthalmopathy. For training and testing, the roughly 93 patients in the discovery cohort were randomly divided in a 7:3 ratio. Thyroid tissue and blood T-cell repertoires from six Graves' hyperthyroidism patients were also compared in the study. After blood sampling, hyperthyroidism patients were treated with methimazole at a starting dose of 30 mg daily, and ophthalmopathy patients were treated with high-dose intravenous methylprednisolone. A second multiplex PCR round built the libraries, followed by size selection and purification. Sequencing of the libraries was done on an Illumina HiSeq2000 using paired-end 100 bp reads. SOAPnuke was used to process the raw data, removing reads that contained adapters or uncalled bases, had a mean Phred below 15, or lacked an exact match to the constant primer or identifier. High-quality paired reads were merged using COPE v1.2.5, and each unique nucleotide sequence was defined as a clonotype. Clonotypes were aligned to IMGT TRBV, TRBD and TRBJ reference segments using MiTCR v1.1. Only V-J combinations with frequency above 0.0001, covering approximately 99% of repertoires, were analysed. A TCS score was defined as the ratio between F50 (clonal expansion) and ExV (chaos), using BLOSUM62-based TCRdist between CDR3 peptides within each V-J. Welch's t-statistics and random forest reduced 514 V-J features to roughly 13, which were used in a naive Bayes classifier (R e1071). Sample size was not statistically predetermined, and blinding of investigators to group allocation was not performed. According to the paper, TCR Vbeta CDR3 sequencing was carried out on about 140 peripheral blood samples, which came from approximately 41 ophthalmopathy, about 75 hyperthyroidism and about 17 progressor patients.

Sequencing was performed on peripheral blood mononuclear cells (PBMCs), taken at new diagnosis, from a patient treated with antithyroid drugs. This TCR derives from a woman aged 30 to 39 with Graves disease. Donor details come from another sample of the same person, matched by shared clones. Recombination connected TRBV20-1 to TRBJ1-3, with the D segment identity uncertain. The CDR3 region: CSAKASGNTIYF. The DNA sequence is as follows: TGCAGTGCTAAGGCCTCTGGAAACACCATATATTTT.